These 15 T cell receptor beta chains were sequenced from one sample in a study of blood T cell repertoires in COVID-19. Data came from immunoSEQ multiplex PCR; TCRdb stores just in-frame clones and leaves some out. The sample shows about 300,000 clones, approximately 90% of them seen only once. Specimen: PBMCs or T cells enriched from blood (not recorded which). The source is a man aged 25-40 years who had recovered from COVID-19.

The CDR3 DNA reads TGCGCCAGCAGCTTGGATCCAGGACTGGACGTCTATGGCTACACCTTC. Encoded protein: CASSLDPGLDVYGYTF. The chain has TRBV5-1 and TRBJ1-2; D gene uncertain. The CDR3 loop spans 16 amino acids. V shed 0 bases and J shed 4 bases, with 16 bases lying between them. Per the germline V gene, CDR1 is SGHRS and CDR2 is YFSETQ.

V and J are TRBV9 and TRBJ1-5, with D tentatively TRBD1 (6 bases). The CDR3 extends over 17 amino acids. Germline assignment: CDR1 SGDLS and CDR2 YYNGEE. The V gene lost 3 bases and the J gene lost 2 bases, with 18 bases spanning the gap. For the CDR3, the DNA is TGTGCCAGCAGCGGAAGACAGGCCGTGGCGGGCAATCAGCCCCAGCATTTT. Protein sequence: CASSGRQAVAGNQPQHF. The full variable domain, in which reference TRBV9 and TRBJ1-5 provide the parts outside the CDR3, is DSGVTQTPKHLITATGQRVTLRCSPRSGDLSVYWYQQSLDQGLQFLIQYYNGEERAKGNILERFSAQQFPDLHSELNLSSLELGDSALYFCASSGRQAVAGNQPQHFGDGTRLSIL.

The chain links TRBV5-1 to TRBJ2-3; TRBD2 aligns across 15 bases. Germline CDR1 is SGHRS and CDR2 is YFSETQ. The CDR3 sequence is 17 residues long. With 4 bases clipped from V and 2 bases from J, the junction kept 5 bases outside the gene matches. The CDR3 here is CASSAGLAGGLTDTQYF. DNA for the CDR3: TGCGCCAGCAGCGCGGGACTAGCGGGAGGTCTCACAGATACGCAGTATTTT.

The chain joins TRBV12-3 or TRBV12-4 to TRBJ2-5, with a weak D call TRBD2 (5 bases). The CDR3 sequence is 13 residues long. Trimming shortened V by 0 bases and J by 9 bases, and 11 bases separated the two germline ends. CDR3 sequence reads: CASSLAGRRAQYF. CDR3 nucleotides: TGTGCCAGCAGTTTAGCAGGGCGGCGGGCCCAGTACTTC.

The V call is TRBV5-1, the J call TRBJ1-4; D gene uncertain. CDR3 length equals 15 residues. Germline CDR1 and CDR2: SGHRS and YFSETQ. Trimming removed 1 base from V and 5 bases from J, with 12 bases in between. This CDR3 reads CASSLRFGENEKLFF. The CDR3 bases are TGCGCCAGCAGCTTGCGGTTCGGGGAGAATGAAAAACTGTTTTTT.

The chain joins TRBV28 to TRBJ1-4; possibly TRBD1 for D (5 bases). Looked up from germline, CDR1 is MDHEN and CDR2 is SYDVKM. There are 14 residues in the CDR3. Trimming took 6 bases from V and 5 from J, leaving 13 bases between them. The CDR3 DNA reads TGTGCCAGCAGCAGGGTCGCAGTAAATGAAAAACTGTTTTTT. Translation: CASSRVAVNEKLFF. Full variable domain (outside the CDR3, taken from reference TRBV28 and TRBJ1-4): DVKVTQSSRYLVKRTGEKVFLECVQDMDHENMFWYRQDPGLGLRLIYFSYDVKMKEKGDIPEGYSVSREKKERFSLILESASTNQTSMYLCASSRVAVNEKLFFGSGTQLSVL.

The rearrangement uses TRBV24-1 and TRBJ1-2, with D hard to call. V dropped 2 bases and J dropped 1 base, with 10 bases sitting between them. This CDR3 comprises 15 residues. Germline CDR1 KGHDR, CDR2 SFDVKD. The chain's CDR3 is CATSDSQEYNYGYTF. The CDR3 DNA reads TGTGCCACCAGTGATTCCCAGGAATATAACTATGGCTACACCTTC.

CDR3 sequence: CASSEPGTGYNSPLHF. The CDR3, as DNA: TGTGCCAGCAGTGAACCCGGGACAGGATATAATTCACCCCTCCACTTT. This chain joins TRBV6-1 and TRBJ1-6, with 8 bases that match TRBD1. Losses at the gene ends were 2 bases for V and 4 bases for J; bases not matched to a gene: 4. The length of the CDR3 is 16 residues. Germline values: CDR1 MNHNS, CDR2 SASEGT.

V gene TRBV9 combines with J gene TRBJ1-2, with 10 positions matching TRBD1. CDR3 length equals 14 residues. The J segment lost 5 bases and the V segment lost 5 bases, leaving 6 bases of the junction unmatched. Germline values: CDR1 SGDLS, CDR2 YYNGEE. The CDR3 reads CASRSPGQGYGYTF. The CDR3 DNA sequence: TGTGCCAGCAGGTCCCCGGGACAGGGGTATGGCTACACCTTC.

The V call is TRBV9, the J call TRBJ1-6, with D tentatively TRBD1 (5 bases). The CDR3 has 14 residues. The ends were cut back, 3 bases at V and 8 bases at J, with 12 bases in the middle. CDR1 is SGDLS and CDR2 is YYNGEE in the germline V gene. CDR3 DNA sequence: TGTGCCAGCAGCGAGGGGACTAGTCATTCACCCCTCCACTTT. Translating it yields CASSEGTSHSPLHF.

The rearrangement joins TRBV5-1 to TRBJ2-3, with a weak D call TRBD2 (6 bases). The CDR3 sequence is 15 residues long. Trimming shortened V by 3 bases and J by 2 bases, and 13 bases separated the two germline ends. Per germline, CDR1 SGHRS and CDR2 YFSETQ. CDR3 in DNA: TGCGCCAGCAGCTCACTTGGGGGGACCACAGATACGCAGTATTTT. Translated: CASSSLGGTTDTQYF.

This clone was detected a few times. V and J are TRBV6-5 and TRBJ2-1; 8 positions agree with TRBD2. The germline V gene has CDR1 MNHEY and CDR2 SVGAGI. J lost 4 bases, V lost 2 bases, and 4 bases had no gene match. The CDR3 has 15 amino acids. The CDR3 loop reads CASSYRREGYNEQFF. CDR3 nucleotide sequence: TGTGCCAGCAGTTACCGTCGGGAGGGGTACAATGAGCAGTTCTTC.

V is TRBV5-6 and J is TRBJ2-1; 7 nucleotides agree with TRBD2. Germline-derived CDR1 and CDR2 are SGHDT and YYEEEE. CDR3 size: 16 residues. With 4 bases clipped from V and 3 bases from J, the junction kept 10 bases outside the gene matches. For the CDR3, the DNA is TGTGCCAGCAGCGACTTAACTAGCGCCAGCTACAATGAGCAGTTCTTC. Its translation is CASSDLTSASYNEQFF.

This clone appeared a single time. The chain carries TRBV5-1 and TRBJ2-1; 7 nucleotides agree with TRBD1. The trim removed 0 bases at V and 4 bases at J, leaving 7 bases unmatched. The CDR3 runs to 16 residues. CDR1 is SGHRS and CDR2 is YFSETQ in the germline V gene. The CDR3 is CASSLVGTAQYNEQFF. CDR3 nucleotides: TGCGCCAGCAGCTTGGTAGGGACAGCTCAGTACAATGAGCAGTTCTTC.

The chain uses TRBV7-9 and TRBJ2-3; 9 bases align to TRBD1. Per the germline V gene, CDR1 is SEHNR and CDR2 is FQNEAQ (reference sequence). CDR3 size: 14 residues. The V and J ends lost 5 bases and 7 bases, in that order; junction bases with no gene match: 7. CDR3 loop: CASSPTGGGNTQYF. CDR3 nucleotide sequence: TGTGCCAGCAGCCCTACAGGGGGCGGGAATACGCAGTATTTT.